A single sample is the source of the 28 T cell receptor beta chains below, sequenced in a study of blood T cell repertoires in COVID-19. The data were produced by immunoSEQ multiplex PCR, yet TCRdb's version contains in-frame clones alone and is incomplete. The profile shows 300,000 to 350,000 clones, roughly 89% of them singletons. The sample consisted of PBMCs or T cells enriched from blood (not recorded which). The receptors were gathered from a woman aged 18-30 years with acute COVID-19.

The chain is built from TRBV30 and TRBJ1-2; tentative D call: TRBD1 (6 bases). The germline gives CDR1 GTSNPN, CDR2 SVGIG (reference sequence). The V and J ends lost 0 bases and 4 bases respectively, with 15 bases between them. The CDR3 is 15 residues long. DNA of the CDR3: TGTGCCTGGAGTGTCGCGTCACCCAGGGGCTATGGCTACACCTTC. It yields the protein CAWSVASPRGYGYTF.

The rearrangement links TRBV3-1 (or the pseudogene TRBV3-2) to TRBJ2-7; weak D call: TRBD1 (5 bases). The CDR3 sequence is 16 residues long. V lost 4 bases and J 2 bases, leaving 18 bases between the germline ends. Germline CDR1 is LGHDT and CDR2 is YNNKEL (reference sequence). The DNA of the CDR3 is TGTGCCAGCAGCCCGCCTGGACACGCGAGTACCTACGAGCAGTACTTC. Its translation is CASSPPGHASTYEQYF.

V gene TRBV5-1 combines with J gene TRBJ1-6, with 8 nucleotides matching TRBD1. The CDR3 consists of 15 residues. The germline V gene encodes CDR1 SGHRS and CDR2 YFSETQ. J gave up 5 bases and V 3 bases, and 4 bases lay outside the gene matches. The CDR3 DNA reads TGCGCCAGCAGCTCGGGGACAGGCGATAATTCACCCCTCCACTTT. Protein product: CASSSGTGDNSPLHF.

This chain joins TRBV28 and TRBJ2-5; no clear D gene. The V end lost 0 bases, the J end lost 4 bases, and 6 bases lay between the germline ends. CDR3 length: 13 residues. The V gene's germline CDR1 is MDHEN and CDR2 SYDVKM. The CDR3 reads CASSLWLGETQYF. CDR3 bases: TGTGCCAGCAGTTTATGGCTAGGAGAGACCCAGTACTTC.

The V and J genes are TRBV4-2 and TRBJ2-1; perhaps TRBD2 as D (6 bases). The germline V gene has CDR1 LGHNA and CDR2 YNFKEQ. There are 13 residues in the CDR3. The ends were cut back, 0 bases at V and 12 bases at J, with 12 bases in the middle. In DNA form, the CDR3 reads TGTGCCAGCAGCCAAGACGGGAGATCTTGGCAGTTCTTC. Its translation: CASSQDGRSWQFF.

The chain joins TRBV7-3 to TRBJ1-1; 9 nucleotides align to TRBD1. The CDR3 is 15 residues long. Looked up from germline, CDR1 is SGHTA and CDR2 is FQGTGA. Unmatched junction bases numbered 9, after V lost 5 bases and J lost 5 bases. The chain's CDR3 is CASSPHTGGETEAFF. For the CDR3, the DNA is TGTGCCAGCAGCCCGCATACAGGGGGCGAGACTGAAGCTTTCTTT.

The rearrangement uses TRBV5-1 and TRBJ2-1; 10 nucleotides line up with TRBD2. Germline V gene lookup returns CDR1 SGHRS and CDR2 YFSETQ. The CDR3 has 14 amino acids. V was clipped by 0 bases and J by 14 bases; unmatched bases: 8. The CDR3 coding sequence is TGCGCCAGCAGCTTGGAAGCGGGAGGGCCGAGGGAGTTCTTC. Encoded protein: CASSLEAGGPREFF.

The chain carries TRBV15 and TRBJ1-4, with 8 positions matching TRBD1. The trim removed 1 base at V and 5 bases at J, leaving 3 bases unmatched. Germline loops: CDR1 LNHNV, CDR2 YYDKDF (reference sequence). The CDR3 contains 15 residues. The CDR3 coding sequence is TGTGCCACCAGCAGAGGACAGGGGAAAAATGAAAAACTGTTTTTT. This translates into CATSRGQGKNEKLFF.

The CDR3 loop is CATSDLTGGEGAFF. CDR3 DNA sequence: TGTGCCACCAGTGATTTGACAGGGGGCGAGGGAGCTTTCTTT. V and J are TRBV24-1 and TRBJ1-1; 9 nucleotides agree with TRBD1. The J segment lost 10 bases and the V segment lost 0 bases, leaving 5 bases of the junction unmatched. CDR3 length: 14 amino acids. Germline CDR1 KGHDR, CDR2 SFDVKD.

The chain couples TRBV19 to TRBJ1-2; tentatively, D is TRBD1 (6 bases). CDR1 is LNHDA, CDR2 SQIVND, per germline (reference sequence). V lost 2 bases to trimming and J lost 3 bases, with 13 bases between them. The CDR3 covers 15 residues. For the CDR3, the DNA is TGTGCCAGTAGTATAAACGGGGGGCAAGACTATGGCTACACCTTC. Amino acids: CASSINGGQDYGYTF. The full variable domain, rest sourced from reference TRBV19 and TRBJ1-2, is DGGITQSPKYLFRKEGQNVTLSCEQNLNHDAMYWYRQDPGQGLRLIYYSQIVNDFQKGDIAEGYSVSREKKESFPLTVTSAQKNPTAFYLCASSINGGQDYGYTFGSGTRLTVV.

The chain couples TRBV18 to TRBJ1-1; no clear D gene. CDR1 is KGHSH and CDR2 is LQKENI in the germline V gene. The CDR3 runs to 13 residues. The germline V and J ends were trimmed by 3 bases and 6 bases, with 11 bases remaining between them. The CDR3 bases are TGTGCCAGCTCACCTCCGGGGAGAGCTGAAGCTTTCTTT. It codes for CASSPPGRAEAFF.

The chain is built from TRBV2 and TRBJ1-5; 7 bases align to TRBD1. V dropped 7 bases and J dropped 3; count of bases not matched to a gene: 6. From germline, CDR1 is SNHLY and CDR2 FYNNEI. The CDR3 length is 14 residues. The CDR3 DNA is TGTGCCAGCACCAGGGGGTATAACAATCAGCCCCAGCATTTT. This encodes CASTRGYNNQPQHF. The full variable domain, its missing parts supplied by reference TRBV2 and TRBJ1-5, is EPEVTQTPSHQVTQMGQEVILRCVPISNHLYFYWYRQILGQKVEFLVSFYNNEISEKSEIFDDQFSVERPDGSNFTLKIRSTKLEDSAMYFCASTRGYNNQPQHFGDGTRLSIL.

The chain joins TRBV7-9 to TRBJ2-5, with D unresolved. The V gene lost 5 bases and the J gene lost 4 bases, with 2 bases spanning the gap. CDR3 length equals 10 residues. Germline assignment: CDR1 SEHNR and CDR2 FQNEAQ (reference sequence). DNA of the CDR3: TGTGCCAGCAGCCGAGAGACCCAGTACTTC. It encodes CASSRETQYF.

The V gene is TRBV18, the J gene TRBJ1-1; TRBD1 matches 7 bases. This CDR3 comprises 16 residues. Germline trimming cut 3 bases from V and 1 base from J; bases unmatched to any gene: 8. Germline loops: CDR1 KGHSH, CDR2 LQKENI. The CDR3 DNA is TGTGCCAGCTCACCGGGACAGCCCGGGAGGAACACTGAAGCTTTCTTT. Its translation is CASSPGQPGRNTEAFF.

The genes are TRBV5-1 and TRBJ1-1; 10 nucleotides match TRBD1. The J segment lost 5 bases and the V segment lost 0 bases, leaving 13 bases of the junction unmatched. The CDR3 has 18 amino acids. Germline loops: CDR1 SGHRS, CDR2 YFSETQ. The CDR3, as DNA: TGCGCCAGCAGCTTGGCAACCGGGACAGGGGCCATCGGGACTGAAGCTTTCTTT. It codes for CASSLATGTGAIGTEAFF. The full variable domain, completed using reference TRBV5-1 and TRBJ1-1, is KAGVTQTPRYLIKTRGQQVTLSCSPISGHRSVSWYQQTPGQGLQFLFEYFSETQRNKGNFPGRFSGRQFSNSRSEMNVSTLELGDSALYLCASSLATGTGAIGTEAFFGQGTRLTVV.

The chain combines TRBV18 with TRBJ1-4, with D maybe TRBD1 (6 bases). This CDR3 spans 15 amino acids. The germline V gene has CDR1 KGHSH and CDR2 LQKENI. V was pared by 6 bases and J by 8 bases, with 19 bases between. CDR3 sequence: CASSPTGFSPEKLFF. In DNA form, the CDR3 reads TGTGCCAGCTCTCCTACAGGGTTTTCCCCGGAAAAACTGTTTTTT.

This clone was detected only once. For the CDR3, the DNA is TGTGCCAGCAGCTTGGCCACAGGGGAGGGCTACACCTTC. Amino acids: CASSLATGEGYTF. The chain has TRBV11-2 and TRBJ1-2; TRBD1 matches 7 bases. The germline V gene has CDR1 SGHAT and CDR2 FQNNGV. CDR3 length equals 13 residues. The trim removed 3 bases at V and 8 bases at J, leaving 6 bases unmatched.

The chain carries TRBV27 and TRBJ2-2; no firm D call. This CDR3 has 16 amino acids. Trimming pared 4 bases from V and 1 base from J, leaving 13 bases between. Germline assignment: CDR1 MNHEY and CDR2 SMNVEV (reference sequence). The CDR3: CASSYVSTENTGELFF. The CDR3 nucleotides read TGTGCCAGCAGTTATGTTAGCACGGAGAACACCGGGGAGCTGTTTTTT.

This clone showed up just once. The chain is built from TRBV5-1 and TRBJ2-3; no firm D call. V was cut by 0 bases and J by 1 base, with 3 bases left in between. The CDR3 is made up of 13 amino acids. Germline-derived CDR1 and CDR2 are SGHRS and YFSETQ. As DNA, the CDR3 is TGCGCCAGCAGCTTGGCCGGCACAGATACGCAGTATTTT. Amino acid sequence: CASSLAGTDTQYF.

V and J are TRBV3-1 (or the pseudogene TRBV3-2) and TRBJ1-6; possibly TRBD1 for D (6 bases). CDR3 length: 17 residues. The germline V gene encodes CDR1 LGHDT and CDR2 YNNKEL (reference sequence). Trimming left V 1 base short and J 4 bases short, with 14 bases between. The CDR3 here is CASSQATQGPYNSPLHF. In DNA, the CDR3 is TGTGCCAGCAGCCAAGCGACCCAGGGGCCGTATAATTCACCCCTCCACTTT.

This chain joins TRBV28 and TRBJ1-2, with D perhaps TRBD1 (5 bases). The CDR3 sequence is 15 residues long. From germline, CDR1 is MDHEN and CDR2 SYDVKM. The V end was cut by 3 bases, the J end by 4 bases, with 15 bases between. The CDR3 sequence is CASSFTPGGFYGYTF. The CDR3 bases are TGTGCCAGCAGTTTTACCCCCGGGGGTTTCTATGGCTACACCTTC.

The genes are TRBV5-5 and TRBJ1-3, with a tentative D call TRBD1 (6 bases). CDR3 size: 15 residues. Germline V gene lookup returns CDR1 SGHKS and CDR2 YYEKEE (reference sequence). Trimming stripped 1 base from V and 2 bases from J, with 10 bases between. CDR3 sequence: CASSLSRGPGNTIYF. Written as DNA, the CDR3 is TGTGCCAGCAGCTTGAGCAGGGGCCCTGGAAACACCATATATTTT.

The CDR3 DNA is TGCGCCAGCAGCTTGGTACCCAGCGGGGGCTCCTACAATGAGCAGTTCTTC. Encoded protein: CASSLVPSGGSYNEQFF. This chain uses TRBV5-1 with TRBJ2-1; TRBD2 matches 8 bases. Germline values: CDR1 SGHRS, CDR2 YFSETQ. Germline trimming cut 0 bases from V and 0 bases from J; bases unmatched to any gene: 5. The CDR3 is 17 residues long.

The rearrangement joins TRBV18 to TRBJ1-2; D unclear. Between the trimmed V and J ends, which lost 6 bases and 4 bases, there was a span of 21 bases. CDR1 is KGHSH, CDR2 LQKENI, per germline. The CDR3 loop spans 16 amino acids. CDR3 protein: CASSPLDRDGPYGYTF. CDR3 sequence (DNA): TGTGCCAGCTCCCCCTTAGACCGGGATGGGCCCTATGGCTACACCTTC.

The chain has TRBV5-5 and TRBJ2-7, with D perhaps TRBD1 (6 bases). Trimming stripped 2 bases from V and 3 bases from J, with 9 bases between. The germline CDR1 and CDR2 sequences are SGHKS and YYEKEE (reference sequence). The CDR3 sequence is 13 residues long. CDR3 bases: TGTGCCAGCAGCTTTGCAGGGGACTACGAGCAGTACTTC. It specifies CASSFAGDYEQYF.

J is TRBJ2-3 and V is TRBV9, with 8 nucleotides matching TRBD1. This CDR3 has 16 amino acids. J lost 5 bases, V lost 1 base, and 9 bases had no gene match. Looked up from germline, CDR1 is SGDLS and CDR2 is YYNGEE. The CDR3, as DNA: TGTGCCAGCAGCGTACTCAGGGGGCCAGGGGGAGATACGCAGTATTTT. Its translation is CASSVLRGPGGDTQYF. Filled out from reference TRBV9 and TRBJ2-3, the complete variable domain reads DSGVTQTPKHLITATGQRVTLRCSPRSGDLSVYWYQQSLDQGLQFLIQYYNGEERAKGNILERFSAQQFPDLHSELNLSSLELGDSALYFCASSVLRGPGGDTQYFGPGTRLTVL.

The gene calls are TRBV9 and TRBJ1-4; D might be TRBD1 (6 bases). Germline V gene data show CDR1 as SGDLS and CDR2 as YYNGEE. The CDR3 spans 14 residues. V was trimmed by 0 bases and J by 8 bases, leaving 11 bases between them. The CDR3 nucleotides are TGTGCCAGCAGCGTAGGACTTACAGGGGAAAAACTGTTTTTT. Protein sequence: CASSVGLTGEKLFF.

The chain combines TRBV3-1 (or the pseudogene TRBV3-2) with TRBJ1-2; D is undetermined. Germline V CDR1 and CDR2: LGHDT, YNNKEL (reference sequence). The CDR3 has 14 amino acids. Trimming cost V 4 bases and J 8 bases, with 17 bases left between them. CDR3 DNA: TGTGCCAGCAGCCCCCTAAACAGAAATCGGGGCTACACCTTC. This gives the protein CASSPLNRNRGYTF.